The present T cell receptor (beta chain) was sequenced within a study of PD-1 blockade in classical Hodgkin lymphoma. Findings of the study overall: Newly diagnosed patients reportedly had lower baseline TCR diversity than healthy donors. Complete responders entered with baseline diversity on par with newly diagnosed patients, the results showed.

Time point defined: cycle 4 day 1 (C4D1), after less than seven weeks of nivolumab. Relapse was seen in all patients after autologous stem cell transplantation, and brentuximab vedotin exposure was variable. Some clones are missing from TCRdb's copy, which holds only in-frame ones; the method was immunoSEQ multiplex PCR. This sample has over 50,000 clones; about 89% occur once, and the top ten carry around 7.1%. Germline V lookup: CDR1 SGHTA, CDR2 FQGNSA. The CDR3 is 14 amino acids. Trimming took 1 base from V and 6 from J; bases not matched to a gene: 1. On this clone: Its matching antigen is unknown.

The rearrangement joins TRBV7-2 to TRBJ2-1, with 9 bases identical to TRBD1. The source was peripheral blood mononuclear cells (PBMCs), collected before the fourth cycle of nivolumab. This clonotype was obtained from a human donor with classical Hodgkin lymphoma. In DNA form, the CDR3 reads TGTGCCAGCAGCTTAGGGACAGGGGTCAATGAGCAGTTCTTC. Translation: CASSLGTGVNEQFF. Full variable domain (outside the CDR3, taken from reference TRBV7-2 and TRBJ2-1): GAGVSQSPSNKVTEKGKDVELRCDPISGHTALYWYRQSLGQGLEFLIYFQGNSAPDKSGLPSDRFSAERTGGSVSTLTIQRTQQEDSAVYLCASSLGTGVNEQFFGPGTRLTVL.